These 4 T cell receptor beta chains share one sample of origin, sequenced in a study of T cells after yellow fever vaccination. TCRdb ran MiXCR on the 5' RACE reads and lists one entry per CDR3 protein. The table lists roughly 250,000 distinct CDR3 sequences, 10% to 15% of them singletons. Specimen: CD4+ T cells sorted from PBMCs, collected 45 days after the yellow fever booster vaccination. These receptor sequences come from a man aged 30 to 39 who received the YFV17D yellow fever vaccine.

This clonotype was seen a handful of times. This chain links TRBV7-2 with TRBJ2-3; 10 positions agree with TRBD2. CDR1 is SGHTA and CDR2 is FQGNSA in the germline V gene. V dropped 4 bases and J dropped 5; count of bases not matched to a gene: 6. CDR3 length equals 15 residues. The CDR3 DNA reads TGTGCCAGCAGCTCTAGCGGGAGCGAGGGAGATACGCAGTATTTT. It is translated as CASSSSGSEGDTQYF.

This clonotype was observed a handful of times. CDR3 sequence (DNA): TGTGCCCTGAGGAGCGGGAGGGGAGATACGCAGTATTTT. Its protein product is CALRSGRGDTQYF. The gene calls are TRBV28 and TRBJ2-3; TRBD2 matches at 10 bases. V shed 11 bases, J shed 5 bases, and the junction held 7 bases outside the gene matches. Germline-derived CDR1 and CDR2 are MDHEN and SYDVKM. CDR3 length: 13 amino acids.

The chain employs TRBV5-1 and TRBJ2-5; no reliable D call. Germline assignment: CDR1 SGHRS and CDR2 YFSETQ. This CDR3 is 15 amino acids long. Trimming took 0 bases from V and 1 from J, leaving 10 bases between them. CDR3 region: CASSLEPGPQETQYF. The DNA of the CDR3 is TGCGCCAGCAGCTTGGAACCAGGACCCCAAGAGACCCAGTACTTC.

This clonotype was counted only a few times. The V gene is TRBV5-1, the J gene TRBJ2-3, with 7 bases lining up with TRBD2. Germline assignment: CDR1 SGHRS and CDR2 YFSETQ. V lost 5 bases to trimming and J lost 6 bases; unmatched junction nucleotides: 9. The CDR3 extends over 14 amino acids. This CDR3 reads CASRRTSNTDTQYF. Here the CDR3 DNA reads TGCGCCAGCAGACGGACTAGTAACACGGATACGCAGTATTTT.